This entry lists 6 T cell receptor beta chains sequenced from one sample in a study of T cells in Graves' hyperthyroidism and ophthalmopathy. RNA transcripts were the template for amplifying TCR beta CDR3 regions. Initially, a first-round RT-PCR of the TCR CDR3 employed the HTBI primer set. Via MiXCR, TCRdb re-called the multiplex PCR reads, giving one row per CDR3 protein. This sample has over 250,000 distinct CDR3 sequences, with roughly 13% found just once. Specimen: blood. These receptors all stem from a woman aged 40 to 49 with Graves' ophthalmopathy.

In its sample, this clonotype was seen a few times. This may be a read error, as it is one base from a much larger clone. This chain connects TRBV2 to TRBJ2-5, with no clear D. The CDR3 spans 14 residues. The germline V gene has CDR1 SNHLY and CDR2 FYNNEI. Trimming took 3 bases from V and 1 from J, leaving 9 bases between them. This CDR3 reads CASSDGPSQETQYF. The CDR3, as DNA: TGTGCCAGCAGTGACGGGCCTTCCCAAGAGACCCAGTACTTC.

This clonotype has a handful of counts. The V call is TRBV27, the J call TRBJ1-4; D might be TRBD1 (5 bases). CDR3 length equals 14 residues. Germline loops: CDR1 MNHEY, CDR2 SMNVEV (reference sequence). The V end lost 0 bases, the J end lost 8 bases, and 10 bases lay between the germline ends. The CDR3 DNA reads TGTGCCAGCAGTTTATCTCCCCGGGGGGAAAAACTGTTTTTT. This encodes CASSLSPRGEKLFF.

This chain connects TRBV24-1 to TRBJ1-5; D ambiguous. The CDR3 spans 14 residues. The germline CDR1 and CDR2 sequences are KGHDR and SFDVKD. The V gene lost 9 bases and the J gene lost 1 base, with 12 bases spanning the gap. CDR3 region: CATSRGLSNQPQHF. The DNA for the CDR3 is TGTGCCACCTCCCGAGGGTTGAGCAATCAGCCCCAGCATTTT.

In this sample, this clonotype turned up many times. The CDR3 nucleotides are TGTGCCAGCTCACCACCGGCGGGATCGCAAGATACGCAGTATTTT. The encoded protein is CASSPPAGSQDTQYF. This chain links TRBV18 with TRBJ2-3; maybe TRBD2 (6 bases). Germline-derived CDR1 and CDR2 are KGHSH and LQKENI. V lost 0 bases and J lost 5, with 12 bases in between. This CDR3 has 15 residues.

The sample holds many counts of this clonotype. This rearrangement joins TRBV12-3 or TRBV12-4 to TRBJ1-2; D not certain. The CDR3 contains 11 residues. V shed 8 bases and J shed 2 bases, with 6 bases lying between them. This CDR3 is CASGKNYGYTF. The CDR3 DNA is TGTGCCAGCGGAAAAAACTATGGCTACACCTTC.

Many counts were recorded for this clonotype. The J gene is TRBJ1-3, the V gene TRBV7-9; 8 nucleotides align to TRBD1. Germline V gene sequence: CDR1 SEHNR, CDR2 FQNEAQ (reference sequence). The CDR3 is 14 residues long. Trimming at V came to 5 bases and at J to 6 bases, leaving 6 bases not matched to a gene. The CDR3 loop reads CASSGDRRVNTIYF. For the CDR3, the DNA is TGTGCCAGCAGCGGGGACAGGAGGGTAAACACCATATATTTT.